This T cell receptor (beta chain) derives from a study of blood T cell repertoires in COVID-19. Study at large: COVID-19 samples from acute and convalescent phases originated in the United States, Italy and Spain. The cDNA or gDNA used as material had been derived from T cells, B-cell-depleted T cells, or PBMCs.

Study processing details: Counts of nucleated cells, estimated from reference gene primer amplification, were obtained. Measured with immunoSEQ multiplex PCR; TCRdb has only the in-frame clones, and not every one. The V and J calls and clone size are taken from that table; D and trimming were inferred from the DNA. The sample carries tens of thousands of clones, around 87% recorded once. Per the germline V gene, CDR1 is SGHDT and CDR2 is YYEEEE. V gave up 0 bases and J gave up 4 bases, with 7 bases separating them. The length of the CDR3 is 14 residues. This receptor was identified in a human donor with active COVID-19. The donor label of this sample is uncertain. The chain is built from TRBV5-6 and TRBJ1-4; D is unclear. Specimen: peripheral blood. The DNA of the CDR3 is TGTGCCAGCAGCTTGGCCGGGTATAATGAAAAACTGTTTTTT. Protein: CASSLAGYNEKLFF.